These T cell receptor beta chains were read from a single sample in a study of molecular identifiers for immune sequencing clone quantification. From the PCR reads, TCRdb called clonotypes with MiXCR, one entry per CDR3 protein. The table includes approximately 550,000 distinct CDR3 sequences, about 21% detected once. Sequencing was carried out using naive CD8+ T cells from blood, with Jurkat cell RNA spiked in. The receptors originated from a human donor in good health. Some libraries in this study had Jurkat cell RNA spiked in. Both conserved end residues are part of each CDR3. A D gene is named only where the DNA matches it firmly. Size is omitted from some rows. Given values are once, few, many or a class for expanded clones.

few | . | TRBJ1-1 | TRBV12-3/TRBV12-4 | CASSPLRGITEAFF | TGTGCCAGCAGTCCCCTTAGAGGGATCACTGAAGCTTTCTTT
. | . | TRBJ2-7 | TRBV12-3/TRBV12-4 | CASSLGIGDEQYF | TGTGCCAGCAGTTTGGGGATCGGGGACGAGCAGTACTTC
. | . | TRBJ2-2 | TRBV29-1 | CSVPAGVGTGELFF | TGCAGCGTTCCAGCCGGGGTGGGGACCGGGGAGCTGTTTTTT
few | TRBD1 | TRBJ2-6 | TRBV18 | CATDVWDSRKEEYSGANVLTF | TGTGCCACCGATGTGTGGGACAGCAGAAAAGAAGAATACTCTGGGGCCAACGTCCTGACTTTC
many | . | TRBJ2-7 | TRBV7-9 | CASSPPTGHQYEQYF | TGTGCCAGCAGCCCCCCGACGGGACACCAGTACGAGCAGTACTTC
few | TRBD2 | TRBJ2-1 | TRBV4-3 | CASSPSGVRDEQFF | TGCGCCAGCAGCCCTAGCGGGGTGCGCGATGAGCAGTTCTTC
. | TRBD1 | TRBJ2-3 | TRBV28 | CASSDRQGAEADTQYF | TGTGCCAGCAGTGACAGACAGGGGGCTGAGGCAGATACGCAGTATTTT
few | TRBD2 | TRBJ2-2 | TRBV20-1 | CSASSRGLAVGLGGELFF | TGCAGTGCTAGTAGTAGGGGACTAGCGGTCGGTCTGGGCGGGGAGCTGTTTTTT
many | . | TRBJ2-7 | TRBV28 | CASREAYEQYF | TGTGCCAGCAGGGAGGCCTACGAGCAGTACTTC
. | TRBD2 | TRBJ2-2 | TRBV5-3 | CASSGELTGGLFF | TGTGCCAGCAGCGGGGAACTGACCGGGGGGCTGTTTTTT